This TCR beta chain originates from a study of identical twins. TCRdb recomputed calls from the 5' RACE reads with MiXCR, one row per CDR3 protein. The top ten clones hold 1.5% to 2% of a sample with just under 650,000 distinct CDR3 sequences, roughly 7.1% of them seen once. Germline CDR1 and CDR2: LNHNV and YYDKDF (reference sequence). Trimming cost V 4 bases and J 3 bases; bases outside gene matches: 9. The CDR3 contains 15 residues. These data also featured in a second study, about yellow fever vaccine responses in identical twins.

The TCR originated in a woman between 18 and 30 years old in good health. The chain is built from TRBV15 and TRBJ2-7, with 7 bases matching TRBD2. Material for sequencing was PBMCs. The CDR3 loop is CATSTAVGGSYEQYF. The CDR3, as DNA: TGTGCCACCAGCACCGCTGTGGGCGGGAGCTACGAGCAGTACTTC.